Presented here are 3 T cell receptor beta chains from one specimen sequenced in a study of CD8 T cells in ankylosing spondylitis. TCRdb reprocessed the 5' RACE reads via MiXCR and lists one record per CDR3 protein. Among around 180,000 distinct CDR3 sequences listed, 10% to 15% were seen once. Input material: blood, either unsorted or a sorted T cell fraction (not recorded which). Receptors were obtained from a female donor with ankylosing spondylitis or in good health (not recorded which).

This sequence joins TRBV30 and TRBJ2-1; D perhaps matches TRBD2 (5 bases). The CDR3 sequence is 10 residues long. Germline CDR1 reads GTSNPN; CDR2 reads SVGIG (reference sequence). The germline V and J ends were trimmed by 0 bases and 15 bases, with 9 bases remaining between them. The CDR3 DNA reads TGTGCCTGGAGTGTGCAGACTATGTTCTTC. Translated, it gives CAWSVQTMFF.

By sample fraction, this clonotype is medium-sized (0.01 to 0.1%). The chain employs TRBV24-1 and TRBJ1-2; D possibly corresponds to TRBD1 (5 bases). The CDR3 has 14 residues. V lost 4 bases and J 8 bases, leaving 16 bases between the germline ends. Germline V lookup: CDR1 KGHDR, CDR2 SFDVKD. The CDR3 region has the DNA TGTGCCACCAGTGACCCGGGGACGGCTATGGGCTACACCTTC. Translated: CATSDPGTAMGYTF.

The CDR3 reads CASSLPAGMTSGRDGTYNEQFF. CDR3 coding DNA: TGTGCCAGCAGCTTACCCGCAGGGATGACTAGCGGGAGGGATGGGACCTACAATGAGCAGTTCTTC. The chain uses TRBV7-2 and TRBJ2-1; the match to TRBD2 covers 14 bases. V trimming: 2 bases; J trimming: 2 bases; junction bases outside the gene matches: 17. CDR3 length equals 22 residues. The V gene's germline CDR1 is SGHTA and CDR2 FQGNSA.